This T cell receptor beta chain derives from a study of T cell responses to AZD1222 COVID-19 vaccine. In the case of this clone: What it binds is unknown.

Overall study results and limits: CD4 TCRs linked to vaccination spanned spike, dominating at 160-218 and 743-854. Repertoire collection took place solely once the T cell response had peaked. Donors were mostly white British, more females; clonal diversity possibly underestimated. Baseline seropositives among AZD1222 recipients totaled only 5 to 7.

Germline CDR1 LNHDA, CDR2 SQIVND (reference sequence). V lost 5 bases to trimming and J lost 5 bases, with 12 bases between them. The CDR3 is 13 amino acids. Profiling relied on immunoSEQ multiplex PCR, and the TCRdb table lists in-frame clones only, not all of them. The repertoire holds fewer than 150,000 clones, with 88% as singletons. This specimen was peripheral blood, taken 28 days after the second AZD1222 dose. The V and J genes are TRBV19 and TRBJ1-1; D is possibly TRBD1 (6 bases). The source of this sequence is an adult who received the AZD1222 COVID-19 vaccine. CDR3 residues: CASSLNRDTEAFF. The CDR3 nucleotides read TGTGCCAGTAGTTTAAACAGGGATACTGAAGCTTTCTTT.